This TCR beta chain emerged from a study of T cell responses to AZD1222 COVID-19 vaccine. For this clone: Its antigen is not identified.

Libraries were prepared by immunoSEQ multiplex PCR; TCRdb keeps only in-frame clonotypes and omits some of them. The sample has hundreds of thousands of clones; 90% to 95% are singletons. General study points: Reportedly, nearly half the spike-specific TCRs target unmutated variant regions. Seropositive AZD1222 recipients at baseline numbered only 5 to 7.

V gave up 5 bases and J gave up 4 bases; unmatched junction bases: 8. The CDR3 loop spans 15 amino acids. Germline CDR1 and CDR2: SEHNR and FQNEAQ (reference sequence). The chain links TRBV7-9 to TRBJ2-1, with 7 bases aligning to TRBD1. The clonotype comes from an adult who received the AZD1222 COVID-19 vaccine. The source material was peripheral blood, sampled 28 days after the second AZD1222 dose. CDR3 amino acids: CASSPHRGRYNEQFF. For the CDR3, the DNA is TGTGCCAGCAGCCCTCACAGGGGTCGATACAATGAGCAGTTCTTC.